The T cell receptor (beta chain) described here comes from a study of blood T cell repertoires in COVID-19. Turning to the study itself: The United States, Italy and Spain were the sources of the acute and convalescent COVID-19 samples. The analysed material was cDNA or gDNA that came from T cells, B-cell-depleted T cells, or PBMCs.

V was pared by 7 bases and J by 0 bases, with 11 bases between. The CDR3 covers 14 residues. Per the germline V gene, CDR1 is LNHDA and CDR2 is SQIVND (reference sequence). Libraries were prepared by immunoSEQ multiplex PCR; TCRdb keeps only in-frame clonotypes and omits some of them. This sample has roughly 100,000 clones, with roughly 87% found just once. Sequencing was performed on peripheral blood. The TCR was taken from a human donor in a cohort sampled during active COVID-19. The chain employs TRBV19 and TRBJ2-3; tentatively, D is TRBD2 (5 bases). The CDR3 protein is CASMERPSTDTQYF. The CDR3 nucleotides are TGTGCCAGTATGGAGCGGCCTAGCACAGATACGCAGTATTTT.